Presented here are 18 T cell receptor beta chains from one specimen sequenced in a study of tumor and adjacent non-tumor tissue in lung cancer. No cell sorting was done before RNA was extracted from the tissue. Distant lung tissue was collected more than 3 cm away from the tumor edge. A modified ARM-PCR protocol with three rounds of nested PCR amplified TCRbeta. TCRdb reprocessed the multiplex PCR reads with MiXCR, giving one entry per CDR3 protein. The sample lists about 100,000 distinct CDR3 sequences; roughly two thirds were seen once. Input material: distant non-tumor lung tissue. Receptor source: a young man with non-small cell lung cancer.

Only one count was recorded for this clonotype. The chain recombines TRBV5-6 with TRBJ1-5, with 7 nucleotides matching TRBD1. The tail of the sequence fits TRBJ2-3 better, so the J call may be wrong. CDR1 and CDR2 from the germline V gene are SGHDT and YYEEEE. The CDR3 length is 14 residues. CDR3 in amino acids: CASSHRGHNQPQYF. The DNA of the CDR3 is TGTGCCAGCAGCCACAGGGGTCACAATCAGCCCCAGTATTTT.

The J gene is TRBJ1-2, the V gene TRBV5-4, with D perhaps TRBD1 (5 bases). The CDR3 is made up of 15 amino acids. The V gene's germline CDR1 is SGHNT and CDR2 YYREEE (reference sequence). The V and J ends lost 0 bases and 4 bases respectively, with 13 bases between them. The CDR3 DNA reads TGTGCCAGCAGCTTGGCCCGGGGGGTGGGCTATGGCTACACCTTC. It translates to CASSLARGVGYGYTF.

Remarks on this clonotype: No conserved phenylalanine or tryptophan ends this CDR3, so it is likely a read error. The DNA is left out, because the CDR3 cannot be placed on it with certainty; the CDR3 is given as TCRdb lists it. The rearrangement joins TRBV4-1 to TRBJ2-1. With termini counted, the CDR3 has 13 amino acids. Germline-derived CDR1 and CDR2 are MGHRA and YSYEKL. CDR3: CASSQGAMNEQFI.

Notes on this clonotype: Mismatch with germline at one junction end may stem from a read error. This chain joins TRBV11-2 and TRBJ2-2, with TRBD1 identical over 9 bases. The CDR3 loop spans 16 amino acids. Germline V CDR1 and CDR2: SGHAT, FQNNGV. This chain's CDR3 is CASSFGHRGRTGEPFF. Written as DNA, the CDR3 is TGTGCCAGCAGCTTCGGCCACAGGGGACGGACAGGGGAGCCGTTTTTT.

V and J are TRBV6-2 or TRBV6-3 and TRBJ1-5; D is unclear. Trimming shortened V by 5 bases and J by 5 bases, and 19 bases separated the two germline ends. The CDR3 loop spans 16 amino acids. Germline V lookup: CDR1 MNHEY, CDR2 SVGEGT. The CDR3 nucleotides read TGTGCCAGCAGTACCGGGATACTAGTCACCTATCAGCCCCAGCATTTT. Amino acids: CASSTGILVTYQPQHF.

In regard to this clonotype: A much bigger clone sits one base away, suggesting this may be a read error. Since the CDR3 does not end with the conserved phenylalanine or tryptophan, this likely comes from a read error. The chain links TRBV11-2 to TRBJ2-7, with unresolved D. Germline V gene lookup returns CDR1 SGHAT and CDR2 FQNNGV. This CDR3 has 15 residues. The CDR3 here is CVSSFYKNSSYEQYL. For the CDR3, the DNA is TGTGTCAGCAGCTTCTACAAAAATAGTTCCTACGAGCAGTACTTA.

A word on this clonotype: Likely a read error: the CDR3 ends without its conserved phenylalanine or tryptophan. The gene calls are TRBV7-8 and TRBJ2-4, with TRBD1 identical over 7 bases. The CDR3 spans 17 residues. Trimming took 9 bases from V and 0 from J; bases not matched to a gene: 14. CDR1 SGHVS and CDR2 FQNEAQ come from the germline V gene. The CDR3 region is CASSQQGQGLAKNIQYS. For the CDR3, the DNA is TGTGCCAGTAGCCAACAGGGGCAGGGTCTAGCCAAAAACATTCAGTACTCC.

The rearrangement joins TRBV11-3 to TRBJ2-1, with unresolved D. With 4 bases removed from V and 16 bases from J, the gap between germline ends came to 23 bases. The CDR3 totals 14 residues. Germline V gene data show CDR1 as SGHNT and CDR2 as YENEEA. The chain's CDR3 is CASSSPSSYNEPFF. DNA for the CDR3: TGTGCCAGCAGCTCCCCCAGCTCCTACAATGAGCCTTTCTTC.

Details on this clonotype: One end of the junction varies from germline; a read error may be responsible. V and J are TRBV29-1 and TRBJ2-7; 8 nucleotides match TRBD2. The CDR3 runs 14 residues. Germline CDR1 and CDR2: SQVTM and ANQGSEA. The CDR3 DNA reads as TGCAGCATTGATGGTGGGACTAGTTCCTACGAGCAGTACTTC. It specifies CSIDGGTSSYEQYF.

About this clonotype itself: One end of the junction varies from germline; a read error may be responsible. The V gene is TRBV12-3 or TRBV12-4, the J gene TRBJ1-5; D is perhaps TRBD1 (6 bases). CDR3 length: 14 amino acids. CDR3 nucleotides: TGTGACAGCACCCTGACAGGCTCCAATCAGCCCCAGCATTTT. Its protein is CDSTLTGSNQPQHF.

This clonotype was observed many times. The J gene is TRBJ1-6, the V gene TRBV6-5; 11 nucleotides align to TRBD1. This CDR3 has 15 residues. The J segment lost 7 bases and the V segment lost 5 bases, leaving 4 bases of the junction unmatched. Germline V gene lookup returns CDR1 MNHEY and CDR2 SVGAGI. DNA for the CDR3: TGTGCCAGCAGTACTGGGACAGGGGGGAATTCACCCCTCCACTTT. It codes for CASSTGTGGNSPLHF.

The V call is TRBV9, the J call TRBJ2-7; D is possibly TRBD1 (6 bases). Germline V gene sequence: CDR1 SGDLS, CDR2 YYNGEE. The CDR3 spans 14 residues. Between the trimmed V and J ends, which lost 0 bases and 0 bases, there was a span of 7 bases. The CDR3 sequence: CASSVEQGSYEQYF. DNA of the CDR3: TGTGCCAGCAGCGTAGAACAGGGCTCCTACGAGCAGTACTTC.

About this clonotype: The junction shows a germline mismatch at one end, possibly a read error. This chain's CDR3 is CASSVEQLDEQYF. CDR3 in DNA: TGTGCCAGCAGCGTAGAGCAGCTGGACGAGCAGTACTTC. The chain uses TRBV11-2 and TRBJ2-7; D gene unclear. CDR3 length: 13 amino acids. Germline lookup yields CDR1 SGHAT and CDR2 FQNNGV.

As for this clonotype: Given the absence of the conserved phenylalanine or tryptophan at the CDR3 end, a read error is likely. V is TRBV4-2 and J is TRBJ1-1; 8 bases fit TRBD1. Germline V gene data show CDR1 as LGHNA and CDR2 as YNFKEQ. The length of the CDR3 is 14 residues. The CDR3 loop is CASSPRQGNTGAFY. CDR3 sequence (DNA): TGTGCCAGTAGCCCCCGACAGGGGAACACTGGAGCTTTCTAT.

The gene calls are TRBV6-5 and TRBJ2-7; the D is unclear. In germline, CDR1 is MNHEY, CDR2 SVGAGI. V was shortened by 5 bases and J by 2 bases, with 7 bases between the two germline ends. CDR3 length equals 12 residues. The CDR3 region is CASSRLAYEQYV. The CDR3 region has the DNA TGTGCCAGCAGTCGGTTAGCCTACGAGCAGTACGTC.

Concerning this clonotype itself: At one end the junction does not follow the germline gene, possibly because of a read error. V is TRBV20-1 and J is TRBJ2-5, with D tentatively TRBD2 (5 bases). The CDR3 length is 16 residues. CDR1 is DFQATT and CDR2 is SNEGSKA in the germline V gene (reference sequence). The CDR3 protein is CGARLSRGADAETQYF. For the CDR3, the DNA is TGCGGTGCTAGACTATCCCGGGGAGCAGATGCGGAGACCCAGTACTTC.

Note on this clonotype: This may come from a read error, since a much larger clone is one base off. The DNA is omitted, as the CDR3 cannot be located on it reliably, and the CDR3 follows TCRdb's listing. This chain uses TRBV4-1 with TRBJ2-1; TRBD1 reflects the table's D call only, with no check against the DNA. From germline, CDR1 is MGHRA and CDR2 YSYEKL. Termini included, the CDR3 measures 16 amino acids. The CDR3 protein is CASSQVGGGANNEEFF.

This clonotype was counted only a few times. A much larger clonotype is one base distant, so this may be a read error. The chain combines TRBV6-2 or TRBV6-3 with TRBJ2-3; TRBD1 is a possible D gene (7 bases). CDR3 length: 14 residues. CDR1 and CDR2 (germline): MNHEY, SVGEGT. V shed 6 bases and J shed 0 bases, with 10 bases lying between them. CDR3 residues: CASSRGASTDTQYF. In DNA form, the CDR3 reads TGTGCCAGCAGCAGGGGGGCTAGCACAGATACGCAGTATTTT.